This entry lists 2 T cell receptor beta chains sequenced from one sample in a study of blood T cell repertoires in COVID-19. The repertoire was sequenced with immunoSEQ multiplex PCR; TCRdb's copy has only in-frame clones and lacks some. Of some 45,000 clones in the sample, over 90% were seen once. The sequenced material came from peripheral blood. The receptors originated from a man in his sixties with COVID-19, enrolled during active disease.

The V call is TRBV27, the J call TRBJ1-2, with unresolved D. The ends were cut back, 0 bases at V and 0 bases at J, with 8 bases in the middle. The germline gives CDR1 MNHEY, CDR2 SMNVEV (reference sequence). CDR3 length: 15 residues. The CDR3 here is CASSLSGVANYGYTF. The CDR3 nucleotides are TGTGCCAGCAGTTTATCCGGGGTTGCTAACTATGGCTACACCTTC.

The chain carries TRBV2 and TRBJ2-3; D is possibly TRBD2 (5 bases). Germline-derived CDR1 and CDR2 are SNHLY and FYNNEI. CDR3 size: 15 residues. The germline V and J ends were trimmed by 4 bases and 3 bases, with 14 bases remaining between them. CDR3 DNA: TGTGCCAGCAGTGCCCTTGCGGGCTCAACAGATACGCAGTATTTT. Its protein is CASSALAGSTDTQYF. Variable domain in full (rest from reference TRBV2 and TRBJ2-3): EPEVTQTPSHQVTQMGQEVILRCVPISNHLYFYWYRQILGQKVEFLVSFYNNEISEKSEIFDDQFSVERPDGSNFTLKIRSTKLEDSAMYFCASSALAGSTDTQYFGPGTRLTVL.